Listed here are 31 T cell receptor beta chains from one sample, sequenced in a study of long-term antiretroviral therapy in people with HIV. Assay version v3.0 of immunoSEQ was used, and it was run at survey level. The method was immunoSEQ multiplex PCR; TCRdb's version includes in-frame clones alone and lacks a portion of them. The sample contains 34,000 or so clones, around 84% of which appear only once. Sample: unsorted PBMCs, taken roughly 2.8 years before starting antiretroviral therapy. The receptors originated from a woman in her 30s with HIV.

The chain carries TRBV5-6 and TRBJ2-1; the match to TRBD2 covers 9 bases. V shed 0 bases and J 4 bases; nucleotides not matched to a gene: 5. This CDR3 has 16 amino acids. Per the germline V gene, CDR1 is SGHDT and CDR2 is YYEEEE. In DNA form, the CDR3 reads TGTGCCAGCAGCTTGGTAACTAGCGGGTTTTACAATGAGCAGTTCTTC. Protein product: CASSLVTSGFYNEQFF. The whole variable domain, remainder taken from reference TRBV5-6 and TRBJ2-1, is DAGVTQSPTHLIKTRGQQVTLRCSPKSGHDTVSWYQQALGQGPQFIFQYYEEEERQRGNFPDRFSGHQFPNYSSELNVNALLLGDSALYLCASSLVTSGFYNEQFFGPGTRLTVL.

The chain uses TRBV29-1 and TRBJ1-2; no reliable D call. This CDR3 is 11 amino acids long. V was trimmed by 6 bases and J by 6 bases, leaving 11 bases between them. Germline V gene sequence: CDR1 SQVTM, CDR2 ANQGSEA. CDR3 loop: CSVPKGNGYTF. As DNA, the CDR3 is TGCAGCGTCCCCAAGGGCAATGGCTACACCTTC.

This clone was detected only a few times. The rearrangement links TRBV5-4 to TRBJ1-2; maybe TRBD1 (5 bases). Trimming removed 7 bases at V and 8 bases at J, with 18 bases between. Germline V gene data show CDR1 as SGHNT and CDR2 as YYREEE (reference sequence). CDR3 size: 13 residues. The CDR3: CASHAAGIDGYTF. The CDR3 bases are TGTGCCAGCCATGCGGCAGGGATTGACGGCTACACCTTC.

On this clone itself: At one end the junction does not follow the germline gene, possibly because of a read error. V is TRBV5-6 and J is TRBJ1-2; TRBD1 might be the D (6 bases). This CDR3 contains 16 residues. Germline V gives CDR1 SGHDT, CDR2 YYEEEE. The CDR3 DNA reads TGTGCCAGCACCTTGGGGGGCCTGGGACTGTTCTATGGCTACACCTTC. Translated, it gives CASTLGGLGLFYGYTF.

Only one count was recorded for this clone. The chain joins TRBV6-4 to TRBJ2-2; D remains unclear. Trimming removed 5 bases at V and 5 bases at J, with 12 bases between. Germline CDR1 is MRHNA and CDR2 is SNTAGT. CDR3 size: 14 residues. CDR3 loop: CASSPLVGTGELFF. In DNA, the CDR3 is TGTGCCAGCAGTCCTCTTGTAGGAACCGGGGAGCTGTTTTTT.

This clone was picked up a small number of times. The rearrangement joins TRBV7-9 to TRBJ1-5; 7 positions agree with TRBD1. The V segment lost 4 bases and the J segment 6 bases; nucleotides outside the gene matches: 12. The CDR3 runs 16 residues. In germline, CDR1 is SEHNR, CDR2 FQNEAQ (reference sequence). This CDR3 is CASSYRTAPGGQPQHF. As DNA, the CDR3 is TGTGCCAGCAGCTATCGGACAGCGCCAGGGGGTCAGCCCCAGCATTTT.

The chain employs TRBV11-1 and TRBJ1-1; D gene uncertain. The CDR3 has 13 residues. Germline loops: CDR1 SGHAT, CDR2 FQDESV (reference sequence). V lost 4 bases to trimming and J lost 5 bases, with 11 bases between them. The CDR3 is CASSSVTKTEAFF. The CDR3 nucleotides are TGTGCCAGCAGCTCCGTGACGAAGACTGAAGCTTTCTTT. Full variable domain (remainder filled in from reference TRBV11-1 and TRBJ1-1): EAEVAQSPRYKITEKSQAVAFWCDPISGHATLYWYRQILGQGPELLVQFQDESVVDDSQLPKDRFSAERLKGVDSTLKIQPAELGDSAMYLCASSSVTKTEAFFGQGTRLTVV.

The chain employs TRBV6-1 and TRBJ1-1; no definite D call. The CDR3 spans 12 residues. V lost 2 bases, J lost 3 bases, and 4 bases lay in between. Germline V gene data show CDR1 as MNHNS and CDR2 as SASEGT. The CDR3 region is CASSESYTEAFF. In DNA form, the CDR3 reads TGTGCCAGCAGTGAAAGTTACACTGAAGCTTTCTTT.

This rearrangement joins TRBV30 to TRBJ1-1, with D tentatively TRBD1 (6 bases). The CDR3 spans 13 residues. CDR1 and CDR2 (germline): GTSNPN, SVGIG (reference sequence). Trimming shortened V by 0 bases and J by 1 base, and 6 bases separated the two germline ends. The CDR3 spells CAWSVQGNTEAFF. In DNA, the CDR3 is TGTGCCTGGAGTGTACAGGGGAACACTGAAGCTTTCTTT.

The chain has TRBV2 and TRBJ2-7; the D gene is possibly TRBD2 (5 bases). V lost 1 base and J 3 bases, leaving 16 bases between the germline ends. Looked up from germline, CDR1 is SNHLY and CDR2 is FYNNEI. The CDR3 runs to 16 residues. The CDR3 sequence: CASSEVGNTRDYEQYF. The CDR3 coding sequence is TGTGCCAGCAGTGAAGTCGGAAACACCCGGGACTACGAGCAGTACTTC.

The chain links TRBV6-1 to TRBJ1-4; D is unresolved. This CDR3 is 11 amino acids long. Trimming removed 3 bases at V and 8 bases at J, with 4 bases between. Germline V CDR1 and CDR2: MNHNS, SASEGT. In nucleotides, the CDR3 is TGTGCCAGCAGTGATTGGGAAAAACTGTTTTTT. Encoded protein: CASSDWEKLFF.

The CDR3 coding sequence is TGTGCCAGCAGTGGGGAGGGGCTGGTCGGCGGGGAGCTGTTTTTT. It specifies CASSGEGLVGGELFF. The chain carries TRBV9 and TRBJ2-2; 7 nucleotides agree with TRBD2. Germline-derived CDR1 and CDR2 are SGDLS and YYNGEE. J gave up 7 bases and V 5 bases, and 11 bases lay outside the gene matches. The CDR3 has 15 amino acids.

The chain is built from TRBV5-1 and TRBJ2-1; D not resolved. V was trimmed by 0 bases and J by 8 bases, leaving 6 bases between them. CDR3 size: 12 residues. Germline lookup yields CDR1 SGHRS and CDR2 YFSETQ. The CDR3: CASSLGVDEQFF. The DNA for the CDR3 is TGCGCCAGCAGCTTGGGGGTAGATGAGCAGTTCTTC.

The CDR3 loop is CASTSRSSNQPQHF. The CDR3 nucleotides are TGTGCCAGTACGTCCCGGTCTAGCAATCAGCCCCAGCATTTT. This chain uses TRBV19 with TRBJ1-5; D is undetermined. The CDR3 runs to 14 residues. Germline CDR1 reads LNHDA; CDR2 reads SQIVND (reference sequence). Between the trimmed V and J ends, which lost 7 bases and 0 bases, there was a span of 10 bases.

The chain has TRBV19 and TRBJ2-1, with TRBD2 matching over 8 bases. In germline, CDR1 is LNHDA, CDR2 SQIVND (reference sequence). The CDR3 runs 16 residues. With V trimmed by 0 bases and J by 10 bases, 11 bases remained unmatched. CDR3 sequence: CASSIDLPGGNREQFF. Written as DNA, the CDR3 is TGTGCCAGTAGTATAGACTTACCGGGGGGGAATAGGGAGCAGTTCTTC.

The chain has TRBV27 and TRBJ1-5; possible D gene TRBD1, 6 bases. Looked up from germline, CDR1 is MNHEY and CDR2 is SMNVEV (reference sequence). Trimming removed 3 bases at V and 3 bases at J, with 12 bases between. The CDR3 sequence is 15 residues long. The DNA for the CDR3 is TGTGCCAGCAGTTTCGGGGGGCTAGACAATCAGCCCCAGCATTTT. Translation gives CASSFGGLDNQPQHF.

CDR3 sequence: CASSEHGQPQHF. DNA for the CDR3: TGTGCCAGCAGTGAACACGGTCAGCCCCAGCATTTT. The chain links TRBV6-1 to TRBJ1-5, with D uncertain. Trimming removed 2 bases from V and 6 bases from J, with 5 bases in between. CDR3 length: 12 amino acids. Germline CDR1 and CDR2: MNHNS and SASEGT.

V gene TRBV12-5 combines with J gene TRBJ1-1, with D possibly TRBD1 on 5 matching bases. The CDR3 runs 18 residues. V lost 4 bases and J 0 bases, leaving 21 bases between the germline ends. CDR1 and CDR2 from the germline V gene are LGHNT and FRNRAP. CDR3 amino acids: CASGSIGRGSIMNTEAFF. In DNA, the CDR3 is TGTGCTAGTGGTTCTATAGGGAGGGGCTCAATAATGAACACTGAAGCTTTCTTT. Drawing the rest from reference TRBV12-5 and TRBJ1-1, the complete variable domain is DARVTQTPRHKVTEMGQEVTMRCQPILGHNTVFWYRQTMMQGLELLAYFRNRAPLDDSGMPKDRFSAEMPDATLATLKIQPSEPRDSAVYFCASGSIGRGSIMNTEAFFGQGTRLTVV.

The V call is TRBV7-2, the J call TRBJ2-1, with 7 bases aligning to TRBD1. After removal of 2 bases from V and 4 bases from J, the junction contained 8 bases not matched to a gene. Germline V CDR1 and CDR2: SGHTA, FQGNSA. This CDR3 has 16 residues. The CDR3 spells CASSLIEGAVYNEQFF. The DNA for the CDR3 is TGTGCCAGCAGCTTAATTGAGGGGGCGGTGTACAATGAGCAGTTCTTC.

The chain joins TRBV14 to TRBJ2-6; the D is unclear. Germline V gives CDR1 SGHDN, CDR2 FVKESK. V was trimmed by 1 base and J by 4 bases, leaving 11 bases between them. This CDR3 spans 16 amino acids. The CDR3 DNA follows: TGTGCCAGCAGCCAAGTAGGGTTTACCGGGGCCAACGTCCTGACTTTC. It is translated as CASSQVGFTGANVLTF.

This clone is a singleton in its sample. The chain carries TRBV11-2 and TRBJ2-4; 11 nucleotides line up with TRBD2. CDR1 and CDR2 from the germline V gene are SGHAT and FQNNGV. The CDR3 runs to 15 residues. The J segment lost 7 bases and the V segment lost 4 bases, leaving 6 bases of the junction unmatched. The CDR3 protein is CASSSSGGPGNIQYF. The DNA of the CDR3 is TGTGCCAGCAGCTCTAGCGGGGGGCCCGGGAACATTCAGTACTTC.

The chain recombines TRBV11-2 with TRBJ2-7; D perhaps matches TRBD1 (6 bases). V lost 5 bases and J lost 4, with 24 bases in between. The CDR3 loop spans 17 amino acids. From germline, CDR1 is SGHAT and CDR2 FQNNGV. The CDR3 DNA reads TGTGCCAGCAGCCCCGGCCCATTCAGGGGTTCCGGATACGAGCAGTACTTC. Translated, it gives CASSPGPFRGSGYEQYF.

CDR3 in amino acids: CASSRDRVRNEQFF. CDR3 DNA: TGCGCCAGCAGTCGGGACAGGGTGCGAAATGAGCAGTTCTTC. J is TRBJ2-1 and V is TRBV4-1, with 9 bases that match TRBD1. CDR3 size: 14 residues. V lost 6 bases to trimming and J lost 7 bases; unmatched junction nucleotides: 7. Looked up from germline, CDR1 is MGHRA and CDR2 is YSYEKL.

The chain carries TRBV5-1 and TRBJ2-6; 9 bases line up with TRBD1. This CDR3 is built from 18 residues. The V segment lost 4 bases and the J segment 4 bases; nucleotides outside the gene matches: 12. Germline V lookup: CDR1 SGHRS, CDR2 YFSETQ. DNA for the CDR3: TGCGCCAGCAGCCCGCTCGGGACAGGGCTACCGGGGGCCAACGTCCTGACTTTC. Residues: CASSPLGTGLPGANVLTF.

The V gene is TRBV15, the J gene TRBJ2-7; 8 bases align to TRBD1. Looked up from germline, CDR1 is LNHNV and CDR2 is YYDKDF (reference sequence). This CDR3 is built from 18 residues. With V trimmed by 0 bases and J by 3 bases, 13 bases remained unmatched. DNA of the CDR3: TGTGCCACCAGCAGAGACCCTCTACAGGGGGATATTATCTACGAGCAGTACTTC. Translated, it gives CATSRDPLQGDIIYEQYF.

The rearrangement uses TRBV30 and TRBJ2-6, with 12 bases matching TRBD1. J was trimmed by 2 bases and V by 5 bases; bases with no gene match: 4. This CDR3 is built from 16 residues. The V gene's germline CDR1 is GTSNPN and CDR2 SVGIG (reference sequence). The CDR3 DNA is TGTGCCTGGGACCGGGACAGGGGGCCTGGGGCCAACGTCCTGACTTTC. Translation gives CAWDRDRGPGANVLTF.

The chain couples TRBV6-5 to TRBJ1-2, with D possibly TRBD1 on 6 matching bases. With 4 bases removed from V and 4 bases from J, the gap between germline ends came to 16 bases. CDR3 length: 15 amino acids. From germline, CDR1 is MNHEY and CDR2 SVGAGI. The CDR3, as DNA: TGTGCCAGCAGTTCCTCCCCGGGGGCCGCCTATGGCTACACCTTC. Residues: CASSSSPGAAYGYTF.

The J gene is TRBJ2-5, the V gene TRBV5-1; D gene ambiguous. Germline CDR1 is SGHRS and CDR2 is YFSETQ. The CDR3 is 15 residues long. Trimming cost V 4 bases and J 2 bases, with 15 bases left between them. DNA for the CDR3: TGCGCCAGCAGCCTGTTCTCACCAAGACAAGAGACCCAGTACTTC. As protein: CASSLFSPRQETQYF.

The gene calls are TRBV11-3 and TRBJ2-5; D perhaps matches TRBD1 (6 bases). The CDR3 extends over 16 amino acids. Trimming pared 2 bases from V and 4 bases from J, leaving 17 bases between. From germline, CDR1 is SGHNT and CDR2 YENEEA. The CDR3 DNA reads as TGTGCCAGCAGCTTATCCACAGGGACCGGGATAGAGACCCAGTACTTC. It yields the protein CASSLSTGTGIETQYF.

This chain joins TRBV27 and TRBJ2-1, with TRBD1 as a possible D gene (5 bases). The CDR3 is 11 amino acids. Germline lookup yields CDR1 MNHEY and CDR2 SMNVEV (reference sequence). V was trimmed by 7 bases and J by 10 bases, leaving 11 bases between them. The CDR3 spells CASKERGEQFF. CDR3 sequence (DNA): TGTGCCAGCAAGGAAAGGGGCGAGCAGTTCTTC.

The chain recombines TRBV7-6 with TRBJ2-7; TRBD1 agrees at 7 bases. Germline V CDR1 and CDR2: SGHVS, FNYEAQ. CDR3 length equals 13 residues. V shed 5 bases and J 3 bases; nucleotides not matched to a gene: 4. The CDR3 sequence: CASSPRQGYEQYV. The CDR3 DNA reads TGTGCCAGCAGCCCGCGACAGGGCTACGAGCAGTACGTC.